Following are 8 T cell receptor beta chains from one sample sequenced in a study of T-cell memory formation after mild COVID-19. TCRdb re-called the 5' RACE reads through MiXCR, storing one row per CDR3 protein. The data show 92,000 or so distinct CDR3 sequences, more than 10% seen once. The sequencing input was PBMCs or a T cell subset sorted from them (not recorded which). Receptors were obtained from an adult woman who had mild COVID-19 (a few samples of this study predate the infection). Cell type and time point are not known.

This clonotype was counted only a few times. The chain is built from TRBV6-5 and TRBJ1-1; D is unresolved. Germline loops: CDR1 MNHEY, CDR2 SVGAGI. This CDR3 is 13 amino acids long. With 4 bases removed from V and 1 base from J, the gap between germline ends came to 7 bases. CDR3 amino acids: CASSLARNTEAFF. CDR3 in DNA: TGTGCCAGCAGTTTGGCAAGGAACACTGAAGCTTTCTTT.

This chain connects TRBV6-6 to TRBJ2-7; 7 bases align to TRBD2. The CDR3 spans 15 residues. The J segment lost 2 bases and the V segment lost 2 bases, leaving 6 bases of the junction unmatched. In germline, CDR1 is MNHNY, CDR2 SVGAGI (reference sequence). The chain's CDR3 is CASSYGLAATYEQYF. The CDR3 DNA reads as TGTGCCAGCAGTTACGGGCTAGCGGCCACCTACGAGCAGTACTTC.

This clonotype was counted many times. The chain uses TRBV4-2 and TRBJ2-7; D not resolved. CDR3 length equals 15 residues. V was pared by 1 base and J by 0 bases, with 10 bases between. CDR1 and CDR2 (germline): LGHNA, YNFKEQ. This CDR3 is CASSQGTASSYEQYF. The CDR3 DNA reads as TGTGCCAGCAGCCAAGGGACGGCCAGCTCCTACGAGCAGTACTTC.

The chain has TRBV12-3 or TRBV12-4 and TRBJ2-2; D unresolved. Trimming left V 6 bases short and J 5 bases short, with 7 bases between. CDR3 length: 12 amino acids. The CDR3 loop reads CASRFSTGELFF. The DNA for the CDR3 is TGTGCCAGCAGATTTAGTACCGGGGAGCTGTTTTTT.

The J gene is TRBJ1-1, the V gene TRBV29-1; TRBD1 matches 8 bases. CDR1 is SQVTM and CDR2 is ANQGSEA in the germline V gene. V was clipped by 3 bases and J by 2 bases; unmatched bases: 2. The CDR3 spans 13 residues. Written as DNA, the CDR3 is TGCAGCGTTGACAGGGGGCTAAACACTGAAGCTTTCTTT. It is translated as CSVDRGLNTEAFF.

This clonotype came up a few times. The chain recombines TRBV12-3 or TRBV12-4 with TRBJ1-2, with 9 bases matching TRBD1. The CDR3 extends over 17 amino acids. The V gene end was trimmed by 5 bases and the J gene end by 0 bases; junction bases not matched to a gene: 10. CDR3: CASSRPGQGPANYGYTF. The DNA of the CDR3 is TGTGCCAGCAGTCGACCGGGACAGGGACCCGCTAACTATGGCTACACCTTC.

The J gene is TRBJ2-2, the V gene TRBV12-3 or TRBV12-4; D call uncertain. The V and J ends lost 7 bases and 6 bases respectively, with 12 bases between them. The CDR3 covers 13 residues. CDR3 DNA sequence: TGTGCCAGCACCTCCTCCGGACCCGGGGAGCTGTTTTTT. This codes for CASTSSGPGELFF.

This clonotype was seen only a few times. This chain connects TRBV13 to TRBJ2-3; no firm D call. Trimming took 1 base from V and 4 from J, leaving 6 bases between them. Germline lookup yields CDR1 PRHDT and CDR2 FYEKMQ (reference sequence). The CDR3 is made up of 13 amino acids. The CDR3 reads CASSLEVSDTQYF. DNA of the CDR3: TGTGCCAGCAGCTTAGAGGTATCAGATACGCAGTATTTT.